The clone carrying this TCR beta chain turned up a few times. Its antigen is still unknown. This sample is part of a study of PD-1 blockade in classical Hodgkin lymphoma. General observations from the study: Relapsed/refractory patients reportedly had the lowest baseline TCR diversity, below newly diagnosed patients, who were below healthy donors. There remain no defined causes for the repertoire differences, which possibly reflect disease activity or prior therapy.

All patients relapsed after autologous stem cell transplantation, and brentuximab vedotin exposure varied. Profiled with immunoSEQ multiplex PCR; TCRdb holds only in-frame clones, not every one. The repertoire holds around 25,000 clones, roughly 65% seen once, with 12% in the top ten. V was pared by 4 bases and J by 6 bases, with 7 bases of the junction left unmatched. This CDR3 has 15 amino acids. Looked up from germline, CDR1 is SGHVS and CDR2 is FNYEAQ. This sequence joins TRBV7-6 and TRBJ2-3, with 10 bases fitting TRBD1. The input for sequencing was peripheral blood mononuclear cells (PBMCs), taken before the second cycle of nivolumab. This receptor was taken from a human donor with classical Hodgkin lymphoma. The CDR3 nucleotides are TGTGCCAGCAGCTATCTTGACAGGGGGCGGGATACGCAGTATTTT. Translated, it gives CASSYLDRGRDTQYF.